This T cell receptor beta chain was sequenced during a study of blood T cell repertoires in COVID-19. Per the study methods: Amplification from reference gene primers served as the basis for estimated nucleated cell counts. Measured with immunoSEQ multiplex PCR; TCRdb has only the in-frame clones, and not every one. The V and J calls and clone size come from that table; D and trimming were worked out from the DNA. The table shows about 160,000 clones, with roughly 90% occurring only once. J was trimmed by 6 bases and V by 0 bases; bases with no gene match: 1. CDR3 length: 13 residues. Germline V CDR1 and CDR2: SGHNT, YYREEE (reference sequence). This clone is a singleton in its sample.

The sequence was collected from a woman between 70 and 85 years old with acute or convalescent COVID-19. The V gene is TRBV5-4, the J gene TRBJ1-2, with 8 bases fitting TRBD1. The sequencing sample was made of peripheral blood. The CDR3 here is CASSLAGGDGYTF. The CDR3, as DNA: TGTGCCAGCAGCTTGGCAGGGGGCGATGGCTACACCTTC.